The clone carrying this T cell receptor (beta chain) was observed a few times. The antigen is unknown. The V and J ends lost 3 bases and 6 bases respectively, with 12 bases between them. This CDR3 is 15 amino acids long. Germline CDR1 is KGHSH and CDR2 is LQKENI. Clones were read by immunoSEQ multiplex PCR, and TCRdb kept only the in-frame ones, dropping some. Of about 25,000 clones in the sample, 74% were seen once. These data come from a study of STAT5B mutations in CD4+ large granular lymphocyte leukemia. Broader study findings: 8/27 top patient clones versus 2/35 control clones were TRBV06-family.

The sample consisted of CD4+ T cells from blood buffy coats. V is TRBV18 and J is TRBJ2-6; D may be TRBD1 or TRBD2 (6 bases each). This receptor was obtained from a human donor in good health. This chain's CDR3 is CASSPGGPEANVLTF. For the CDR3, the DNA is TGTGCCAGCTCACCGGGGGGCCCTGAGGCCAACGTCCTGACTTTC.